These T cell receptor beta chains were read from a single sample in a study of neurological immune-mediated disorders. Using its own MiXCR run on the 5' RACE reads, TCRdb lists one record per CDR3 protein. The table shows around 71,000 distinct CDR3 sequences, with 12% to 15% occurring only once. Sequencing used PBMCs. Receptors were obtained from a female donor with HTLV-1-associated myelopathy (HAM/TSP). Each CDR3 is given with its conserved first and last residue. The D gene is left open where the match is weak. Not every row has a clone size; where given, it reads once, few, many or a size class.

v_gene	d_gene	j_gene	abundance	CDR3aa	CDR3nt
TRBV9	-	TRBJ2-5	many	CASSPYPRGETQYF	TGTGCCAGCAGCCCGTACCCTCGCGGGGAGACCCAGTACTTC
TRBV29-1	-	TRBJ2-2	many	CSVGTGSGNTGELFF	TGCAGCGTTGGAACGGGGTCTGGTAACACCGGGGAGCTGTTTTTT
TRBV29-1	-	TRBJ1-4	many	CSAERDNGKLFF	TGCAGCGCCGAACGGGACAACGGAAAACTGTTTTTT
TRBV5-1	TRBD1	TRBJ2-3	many	CASSPPGQGTTDTQYF	TGCGCCAGCAGCCCGCCGGGACAGGGGACGACAGATACGCAGTATTTT
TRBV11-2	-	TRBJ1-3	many	CASSSGNRAGNTIYF	TGTGCCAGCAGCTCGGGTAACAGGGCTGGAAACACCATATATTTT
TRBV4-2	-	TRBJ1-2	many	CASSQDGGLGGYTF	TGTGCCAGCAGCCAAGATGGCGGGCTGGGTGGCTACACCTTC
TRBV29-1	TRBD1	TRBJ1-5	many	CSVGTGSNQPQHF	TGCAGCGTCGGGACAGGGAGCAATCAGCCCCAGCATTTT
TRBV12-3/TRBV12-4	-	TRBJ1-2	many	CASKQQSFSYGYTF	TGTGCCAGCAAACAACAGTCGTTTAGCTATGGCTACACCTTC
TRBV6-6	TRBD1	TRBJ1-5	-	CASSTLDRDQPQHF	TGTGCCAGTAGTACCTTGGACAGGGATCAGCCCCAGCATTTT
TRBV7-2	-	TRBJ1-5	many	CASTARGIGQPQHF	TGTGCCAGCACCGCGCGGGGGATTGGCCAGCCCCAGCATTTT
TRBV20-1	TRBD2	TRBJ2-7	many	CSASFRGGPYEQYF	TGCAGTGCTAGTTTCCGCGGGGGACCGTACGAGCAGTACTTC
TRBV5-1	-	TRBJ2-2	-	CASSLGRYTGDLFF	TGCGCCAGCAGCTTGGGCAGATACACCGGGGATCTGTTTTTT
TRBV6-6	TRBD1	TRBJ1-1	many	CASRIPGQGGEAFF	TGTGCCAGCAGAATTCCTGGACAGGGAGGTGAAGCTTTCTTT
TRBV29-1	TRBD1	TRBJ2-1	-	CSCDRGRNEQFF	TGCAGCTGTGACAGGGGGAGGAATGAGCAGTTCTTC
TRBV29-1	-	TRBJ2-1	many	CSVEGQHLSYNEQFF	TGCAGCGTTGAGGGGCAGCACTTATCCTACAATGAGCAGTTCTTC
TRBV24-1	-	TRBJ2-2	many	CATSDVYRTNTGELFF	TGTGCCACCAGCGACGTTTACAGGACGAACACCGGGGAGCTGTTTTTT
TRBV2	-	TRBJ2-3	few	CASSEPARGPGRDTQYF	TGTGCCAGCAGTGAACCCGCCAGGGGCCCAGGCCGGGATACGCAGTATTTT
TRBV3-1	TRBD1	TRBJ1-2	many	CASSQTGDGYTF	TGTGCCAGCAGCCAAACAGGGGATGGCTACACCTTC
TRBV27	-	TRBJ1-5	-	CASSFRGSGNQPQHF	TGTGCCAGCAGTTTCCGGGGTTCGGGCAATCAGCCCCAGCATTTT
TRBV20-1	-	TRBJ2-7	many	CSARDPARDYEQYF	TGCAGTGCTAGAGATCCCGCCAGAGACTACGAGCAGTACTTC
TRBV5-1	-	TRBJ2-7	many	CASSLNPPGKSSYEQYF	TGCGCCAGCAGCTTGAATCCCCCAGGGAAAAGCTCCTACGAGCAGTACTTC
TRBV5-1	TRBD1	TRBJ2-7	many	CASSLRQGPLSEQYF	TGCGCCAGCAGCCTCAGACAGGGGCCCCTCTCCGAGCAGTACTTC
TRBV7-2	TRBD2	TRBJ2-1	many	CASSLRLAGAQFF	TGTGCCAGCAGCCTCAGACTAGCGGGAGCCCAGTTCTTC
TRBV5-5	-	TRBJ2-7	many	CASSLAGDEQYF	TGTGCCAGCAGCTTGGCGGGGGACGAGCAGTACTTC
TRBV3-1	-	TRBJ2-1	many	CASSRTGNYNEQFF	TGTGCCAGCAGCAGGACTGGAAACTACAATGAGCAGTTCTTC
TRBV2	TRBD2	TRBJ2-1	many	CASSDRLAGIEQFF	TGTGCCAGCAGTGATAGGCTAGCGGGTATTGAGCAGTTCTTC
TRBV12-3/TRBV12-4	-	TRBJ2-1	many	CASSFQTNYNEQFF	TGTGCCAGCAGTTTTCAGACCAATTACAATGAGCAGTTCTTC
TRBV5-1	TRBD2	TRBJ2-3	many	CASSSGLGSTDTQYF	TGCGCCAGCAGCTCGGGACTAGGCAGCACAGATACGCAGTATTTT
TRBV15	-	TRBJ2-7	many	CATSRGGTANAEQYF	TGTGCTACCAGCAGAGGGGGAACGGCGAACGCCGAGCAGTACTTC
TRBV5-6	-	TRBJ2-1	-	CASSLGSISEQFF	TGTGCCAGCAGCTTGGGGAGTATAAGTGAGCAGTTCTTC
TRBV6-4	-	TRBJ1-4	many	CARWGSTTNEKLFF	TGTGCCAGATGGGGCAGTACAACTAATGAAAAACTGTTTTTT
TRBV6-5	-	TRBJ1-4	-	CASSYERGTGEKLFF	TGTGCCAGCAGTTACGAAAGGGGGACGGGAGAAAAACTGTTTTTT
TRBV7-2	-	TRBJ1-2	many	CASSLEARASYGYTF	TGTGCCAGCAGCTTAGAAGCCAGGGCGAGCTATGGCTACACCTTC
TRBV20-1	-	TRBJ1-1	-	CSAREGLASTEAFF	TGCAGTGCTAGAGAAGGACTGGCGAGCACTGAAGCTTTCTTT
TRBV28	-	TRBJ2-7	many	CASRSGYEQYF	TGTGCCAGCAGATCGGGTTACGAGCAGTACTTC
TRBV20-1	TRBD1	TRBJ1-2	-	CSARPWTGGPLEGYTF	TGCAGTGCTAGGCCCTGGACAGGAGGCCCCCTTGAGGGCTACACCTTC
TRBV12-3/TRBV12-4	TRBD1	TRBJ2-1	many	CASSQGGQGSNEQFF	TGTGCCAGCAGTCAAGGGGGACAGGGGTCCAATGAGCAGTTCTTC
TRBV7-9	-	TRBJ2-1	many	CASIEDRGHEQFF	TGTGCCAGCATCGAGGATAGAGGCCATGAGCAGTTCTTC
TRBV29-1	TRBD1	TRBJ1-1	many	CSVHPQGSDTEAFF	TGCAGCGTACACCCACAGGGGTCGGACACTGAAGCTTTCTTT
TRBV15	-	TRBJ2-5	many	CATSRGWETQYF	TGTGCTACCAGCCGTGGGTGGGAGACCCAGTACTTC
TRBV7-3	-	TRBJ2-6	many	CASSLGGRGSSGANVLTF	TGTGCCAGCAGCTTAGGGGGACGGGGGAGCTCTGGGGCCAACGTCCTGACTTTC
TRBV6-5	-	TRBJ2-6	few	CASRTEDRFQTNVLTF	TGTGCCAGCAGAACCGAAGACAGGTTCCAGACCAACGTCCTGACTTTC
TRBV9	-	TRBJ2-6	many	CASSAGGSGANVLTF	TGTGCCAGCAGCGCCGGGGGCTCTGGGGCCAACGTCCTGACTTTC
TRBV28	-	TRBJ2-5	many	CASSFLTGQETQYF	TGTGCCAGCAGTTTTCTGACGGGCCAAGAGACCCAGTACTTC
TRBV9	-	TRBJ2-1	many	CASNFSPGLGEQFF	TGTGCCAGCAACTTTAGCCCGGGGCTCGGGGAGCAGTTCTTC
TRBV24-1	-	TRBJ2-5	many	CATSDFALGQETQYF	TGTGCCACCAGTGATTTCGCCCTAGGCCAAGAGACCCAGTACTTC
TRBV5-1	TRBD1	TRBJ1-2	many	CASSLEGTGPVGYTF	TGCGCCAGCAGCTTGGAAGGGACAGGTCCGGTCGGCTACACCTTC
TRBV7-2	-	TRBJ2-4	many	CASSSRGRGLGAKNIQYF	TGTGCCAGCAGCTCTAGAGGCCGGGGGCTGGGAGCCAAAAACATTCAGTACTTC
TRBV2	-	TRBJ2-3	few	CASSEDLIPYF	TGTGCCAGCAGTGAAGATCTAATCCCGTATTTT
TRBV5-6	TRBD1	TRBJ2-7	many	CASSKRTDRGLYEQYF	TGTGCCAGCAGCAAAAGGACGGACAGGGGACTATACGAGCAGTACTTC
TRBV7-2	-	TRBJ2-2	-	CASSLSSFFNTGELFF	TGTGCCAGCAGCTTATCATCATTTTTCAACACCGGGGAGCTGTTTTTT
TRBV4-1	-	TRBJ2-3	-	CASSQAGQKTDTQYF	TGCGCCAGCAGCCAAGCTGGACAGAAGACAGATACGCAGTATTTT
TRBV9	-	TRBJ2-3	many	CASSERLTGGFGTDTQYF	TGTGCCAGCAGCGAACGGTTAACCGGGGGATTCGGCACAGATACGCAGTATTTT
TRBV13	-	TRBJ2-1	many	CASSSTVWGSYF	TGTGCCAGCAGCTCGACAGTTTGGGGGAGTTACTTC
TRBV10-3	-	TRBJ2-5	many	CATGMGGQETQYF	TGTGCCACTGGGATGGGGGGCCAAGAGACCCAGTACTTC
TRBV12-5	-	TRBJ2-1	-	CASGLAREVLGTYNEQFF	TGTGCTAGTGGTTTAGCTAGAGAAGTGTTGGGAACCTACAATGAGCAGTTCTTC
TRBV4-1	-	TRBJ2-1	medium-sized	CASSQVPLGDTYNEQFF	TGCGCCAGCAGCCAAGTACCCCTTGGGGATACCTACAATGAGCAGTTCTTC